This T cell receptor (beta chain) was obtained from a study of cytomegalovirus exposure and HLA in healthy donors. The CDR3 extends over 16 amino acids. After removal of 5 bases from V and 0 bases from J, the junction contained 6 bases not matched to a gene. Germline V CDR1 and CDR2: SGHNT, YENEEA. Primers for the PCR totalled 60 Vbeta and 13 Jbeta. Assay: immunoSEQ multiplex PCR; the TCRdb copy retains only in-frame clones and omits some. This table holds over 85,000 clones, about 74% found once. Material: PBMCs. The TCR was taken from a female donor in good health and CMV-seronegative. J is TRBJ2-1 and V is TRBV11-3; TRBD2 aligns across 8 bases. The CDR3: CASSKLAGSSYNEQFF. CDR3 DNA: TGTGCCAGCAGCAAATTAGCGGGGAGCTCCTACAATGAGCAGTTCTTC.